The 15 T cell receptor beta chains reported below all come from one sample, sequenced in a study of monozygotic twins with inflammatory bowel disease. TCRdb re-called the 5' RACE reads; every CDR3 protein appears as one record, without DNA. Across 110,000 to 150,000 distinct CDR3 sequences, the top ten clones capture 1.2% of the sample. The sample consisted of blood. The receptor source for this set is a human donor with ulcerative colitis or Crohn's disease, or a healthy co-twin of an affected twin (not recorded which).

V and J are TRBV7-3 and TRBJ1-2. The CDR3 spans 16 residues. Germline V gives CDR1 SGHTA, CDR2 FQGTGA. The CDR3 spells CASSLNGRQANYGYTF.

V gene TRBV7-2 combines with J gene TRBJ1-4. The CDR3 contains 14 residues. Germline V CDR1 and CDR2: SGHTA, FQGNSA. This CDR3 reads CASSLSRNNEKLFF. The full variable domain, rest sourced from reference TRBV7-2 and TRBJ1-4, is GAGVSQSPSNKVTEKGKDVELRCDPISGHTALYWYRQSLGQGLEFLIYFQGNSAPDKSGLPSDRFSAERTGGSVSTLTIQRTQQEDSAVYLCASSLSRNNEKLFFGSGTQLSVL.

The rearrangement links TRBV19 to TRBJ2-1; the D call of TRBD1 rests on TCRdb alone, since no DNA is present to check it. This CDR3 has 14 amino acids. From germline, CDR1 is LNHDA and CDR2 SQIVND (reference sequence). The CDR3: CASDPGPGIYEQFF.

The V and J genes are TRBV7-9 and TRBJ2-4. CDR1 and CDR2 (germline): SEHNR, FQNEAQ (reference sequence). The CDR3 is 15 residues long. CDR3: CASSPSVGSKNIQYF.

The chain uses TRBV20-1 and TRBJ1-1; lacking DNA, the TRBD1 call made by TCRdb goes unchecked. This CDR3 spans 15 amino acids. Looked up from germline, CDR1 is DFQATT and CDR2 is SNEGSKA (reference sequence). The CDR3: CSASLGGGLNTEAFF.

The chain recombines TRBV6-1 with TRBJ2-3; without DNA, the TCRdb call of TRBD2 cannot be checked. This CDR3 is 17 amino acids long. The V gene's germline CDR1 is MNHNS and CDR2 SASEGT. This CDR3 reads CASSERPAGSIADTQYF.

The CDR3 loop is CASSRGQGGQPQHF. The chain joins TRBV12-3 or TRBV12-4 to TRBJ1-5; TCRdb names TRBD1, which stays unverified in the absence of DNA. The CDR3 has 14 amino acids.

V usage is TRBV20-1 and J usage is TRBJ1-2. CDR3 length: 11 amino acids. Germline CDR1 and CDR2: DFQATT and SNEGSKA (reference sequence). The CDR3 here is CSALERESYTF.

The chain joins TRBV5-1 to TRBJ2-5; TCRdb's D call of TRBD1 is untestable without DNA. This CDR3 is 18 amino acids long. The germline CDR1 and CDR2 sequences are SGHRS and YFSETQ. This CDR3 is CASSGRRQGRTPQETQYF.

The chain carries TRBV10-3 and TRBJ2-5; TCRdb returns TRBD1, unconfirmable since there is no DNA. This CDR3 spans 15 amino acids. CDR1 ENHRY and CDR2 SYGVKD come from the germline V gene. The CDR3 region is CAISPGLGPKETQYF.

The chain is built from TRBV11-2 and TRBJ2-3; TCRdb returns TRBD2, unconfirmable since there is no DNA. CDR1 and CDR2 from the germline V gene are SGHAT and FQNNGV. The CDR3 runs to 14 residues. CDR3 protein: CASSSGTIGDTQYF. The full variable domain, completed using reference TRBV11-2 and TRBJ2-3, is EAGVAQSPRYKIIEKRQSVAFWCNPISGHATLYWYQQILGQGPKLLIQFQNNGVVDDSQLPKDRFSAERLKGVDSTLKIQPAKLEDSAVYLCASSSGTIGDTQYFGPGTRLTVL.

The chain recombines TRBV5-1 with TRBJ2-7; TCRdb's D gene call, TRBD2, goes unchecked for lack of DNA. This CDR3 region has 14 residues. CDR1 is SGHRS, CDR2 YFSETQ, per germline. The CDR3 loop is CASSLGLGSYEQYF.

The chain recombines TRBV11-2 with TRBJ2-2; absent DNA, TCRdb's TRBD1 call cannot be checked. CDR1 and CDR2 (germline): SGHAT, FQNNGV. The CDR3 consists of 16 residues. Here the CDR3 reads CASSRTRDRGTGELFF.

The chain is built from TRBV29-1 and TRBJ1-3; TCRdb selects TRBD1, and the lack of DNA leaves this call unchecked. The CDR3 sequence is 15 residues long. Germline CDR1 reads SQVTM; CDR2 reads ANQGSEA. CDR3 region: CSVVGTGDSGNTIYF.

The chain carries TRBV28 and TRBJ1-1. CDR1 MDHEN and CDR2 SYDVKM come from the germline V gene. There are 12 residues in the CDR3. CDR3 sequence: CASRLTPTEAFF.